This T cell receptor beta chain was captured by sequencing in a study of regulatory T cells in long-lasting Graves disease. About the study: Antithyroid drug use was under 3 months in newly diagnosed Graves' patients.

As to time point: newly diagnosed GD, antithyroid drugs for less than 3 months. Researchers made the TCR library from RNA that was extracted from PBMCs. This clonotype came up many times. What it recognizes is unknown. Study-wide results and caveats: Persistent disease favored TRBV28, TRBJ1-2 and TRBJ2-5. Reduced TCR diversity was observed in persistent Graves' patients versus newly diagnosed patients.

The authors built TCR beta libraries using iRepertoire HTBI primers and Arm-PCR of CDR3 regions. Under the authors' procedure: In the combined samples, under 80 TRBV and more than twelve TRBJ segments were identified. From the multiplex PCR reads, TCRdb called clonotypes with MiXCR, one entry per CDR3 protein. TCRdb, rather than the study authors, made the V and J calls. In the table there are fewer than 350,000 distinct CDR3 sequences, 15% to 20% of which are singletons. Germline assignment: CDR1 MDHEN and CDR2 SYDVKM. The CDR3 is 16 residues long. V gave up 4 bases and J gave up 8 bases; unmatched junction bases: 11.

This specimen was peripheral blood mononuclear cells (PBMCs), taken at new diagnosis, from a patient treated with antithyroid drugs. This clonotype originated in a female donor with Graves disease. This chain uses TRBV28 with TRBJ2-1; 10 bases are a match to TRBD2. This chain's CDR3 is CASSSPGTSVLHEQFF. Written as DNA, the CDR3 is TGTGCCAGCAGTTCTCCCGGGACTAGCGTGCTCCATGAGCAGTTCTTC.